This TCR beta chain is drawn from a study of blood T cell repertoires in COVID-19. Study overall: Samples of COVID-19 (acute and convalescent) were obtained from the United States, Italy and Spain.

Method: immunoSEQ multiplex PCR; TCRdb's copy keeps in-frame clones and lacks some. Counted here are approximately 300,000 clones, 89% occurring once; the ten biggest clones make up less than 2%. The CDR3 is 12 amino acids. V was pared by 5 bases and J by 7 bases, with 1 base of the junction left unmatched. Germline loops: CDR1 SEHNR, CDR2 FQNEAQ (reference sequence). The rearrangement uses TRBV7-9 and TRBJ2-2; the match to TRBD1 covers 7 bases. Sequencing was carried out using peripheral blood. The receptor was derived from a woman aged 25-40 years with COVID-19, enrolled during active disease. The CDR3 reads CASSTGVGELFF. CDR3 nucleotide sequence: TGTGCCAGCAGCACAGGGGTCGGGGAGCTGTTTTTT.